Shown below are 3 T cell receptor beta chains from a single sample sequenced in a study of blood T cells in healthy people across ages. Alongside a J-beta primer mix, a sample-barcoded 5' primer served in a second PCR lasting about 6 to 12 cycles. A single record per CDR3 protein comes from TCRdb applying MiXCR to the 5' RACE reads. The sample lists hundreds of thousands of distinct CDR3 sequences, around a fifth occurring once. Sequencing was carried out using blood. The receptors here all came from a man in his 70s in good health.

This clonotype was detected only a few times. The CDR3 nucleotides are TGTGCCAGCAGCACCGCCTCACTAGCTTACGGAGGGGAGCAGTACGTC. Its translation is CASSTASLAYGGEQYV. J is TRBJ2-7 and V is TRBV21-1; the table's D call of TRBD2 was not tested on the DNA. TRBV21-1 is deemed a pseudogene. The CDR3 has 16 residues.

The genes are TRBV2 and TRBJ2-3; no clear D. The CDR3 length is 15 residues. Between the trimmed V and J ends, which lost 7 bases and 0 bases, there was a span of 14 bases. Germline V gene data show CDR1 as SNHLY and CDR2 as FYNNEI. CDR3 region: CASTTDFSSTDTQYF. The CDR3 DNA is TGTGCCAGCACCACCGACTTCTCTAGCACAGATACGCAGTATTTT.

The V and J genes are TRBV20-1 and TRBJ2-5; TRBD2 matches 12 bases. The DNA matches TRBJ2-1 better at its end, which makes the J call doubtful. This CDR3 comprises 14 residues. Germline CDR1 DFQATT, CDR2 SNEGSKA (reference sequence). The CDR3 DNA reads as TGCAGTGCTCGACTAGCGGGAGACCTCAATGAGCAGTTCTTC. It translates to CSARLAGDLNEQFF.